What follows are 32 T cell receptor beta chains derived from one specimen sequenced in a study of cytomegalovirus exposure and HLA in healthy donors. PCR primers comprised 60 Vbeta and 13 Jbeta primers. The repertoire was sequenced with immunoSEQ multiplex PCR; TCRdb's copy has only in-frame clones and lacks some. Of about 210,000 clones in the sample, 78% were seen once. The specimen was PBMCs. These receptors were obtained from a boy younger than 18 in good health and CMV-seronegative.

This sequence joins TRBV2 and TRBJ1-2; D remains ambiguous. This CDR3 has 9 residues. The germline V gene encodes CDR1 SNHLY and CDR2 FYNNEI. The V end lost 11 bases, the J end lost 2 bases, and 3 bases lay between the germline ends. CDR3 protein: CARNYGYTF. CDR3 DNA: TGTGCCCGGAACTATGGCTACACCTTC.

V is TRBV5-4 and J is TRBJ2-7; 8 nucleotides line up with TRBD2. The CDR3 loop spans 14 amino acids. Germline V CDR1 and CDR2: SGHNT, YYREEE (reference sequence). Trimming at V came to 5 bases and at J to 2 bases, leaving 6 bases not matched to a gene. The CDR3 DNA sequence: TGTGCCAGCAGATCAAGCGGGGGACCCTACGAGCAGTACTTC. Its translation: CASRSSGGPYEQYF.

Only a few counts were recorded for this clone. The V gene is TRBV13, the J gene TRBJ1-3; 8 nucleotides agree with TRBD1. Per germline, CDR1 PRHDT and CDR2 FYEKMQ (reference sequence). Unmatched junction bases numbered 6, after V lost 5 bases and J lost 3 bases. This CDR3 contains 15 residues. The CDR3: CASSQDRAFGNTIYF. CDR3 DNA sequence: TGTGCCAGCAGCCAGGACAGGGCGTTTGGAAACACCATATATTTT.

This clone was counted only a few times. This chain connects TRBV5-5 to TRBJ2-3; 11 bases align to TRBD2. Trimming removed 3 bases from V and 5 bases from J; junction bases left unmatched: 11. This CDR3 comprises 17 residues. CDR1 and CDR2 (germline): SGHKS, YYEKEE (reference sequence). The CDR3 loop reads CASSSGVAGGREDTQYF. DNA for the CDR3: TGTGCCAGCAGCTCTGGAGTAGCGGGAGGGAGGGAAGATACGCAGTATTTT.

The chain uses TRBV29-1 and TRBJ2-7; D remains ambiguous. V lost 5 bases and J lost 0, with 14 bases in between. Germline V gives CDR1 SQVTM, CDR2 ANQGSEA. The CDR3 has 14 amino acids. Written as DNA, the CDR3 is TGCAGCGTTCGAGAGGATGATTTCTCCTACGAGCAGTACTTC. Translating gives CSVREDDFSYEQYF.

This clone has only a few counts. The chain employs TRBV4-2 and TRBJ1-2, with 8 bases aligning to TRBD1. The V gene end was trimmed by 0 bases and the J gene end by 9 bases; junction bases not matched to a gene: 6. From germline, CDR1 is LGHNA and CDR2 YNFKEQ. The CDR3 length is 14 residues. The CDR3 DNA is TGTGCCAGCAGCCAAGATGCCAGGGGGCGAAGCTACACCTTC. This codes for CASSQDARGRSYTF.

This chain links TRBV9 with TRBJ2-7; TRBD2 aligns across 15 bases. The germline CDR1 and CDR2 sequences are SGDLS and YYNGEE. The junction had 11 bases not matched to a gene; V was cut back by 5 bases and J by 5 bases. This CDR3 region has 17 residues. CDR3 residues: CASSFGLAGGLADEQYF. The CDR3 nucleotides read TGTGCCAGCAGTTTCGGACTAGCGGGAGGGCTTGCCGACGAGCAGTACTTC.

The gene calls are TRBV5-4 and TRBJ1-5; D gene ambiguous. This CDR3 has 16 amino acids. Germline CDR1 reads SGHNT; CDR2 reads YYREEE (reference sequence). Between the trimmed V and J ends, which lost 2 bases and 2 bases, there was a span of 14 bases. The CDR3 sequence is CASSFEGGKGNQPQHF. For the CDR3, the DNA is TGTGCCAGCAGCTTCGAGGGAGGTAAAGGCAATCAGCCCCAGCATTTT.

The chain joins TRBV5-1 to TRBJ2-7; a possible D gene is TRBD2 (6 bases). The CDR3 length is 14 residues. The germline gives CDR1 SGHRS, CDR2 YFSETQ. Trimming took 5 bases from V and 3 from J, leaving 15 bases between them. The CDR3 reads CASSSTGERYEQYF. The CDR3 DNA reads TGCGCCAGCAGTTCTACGGGAGAGCGCTACGAGCAGTACTTC.

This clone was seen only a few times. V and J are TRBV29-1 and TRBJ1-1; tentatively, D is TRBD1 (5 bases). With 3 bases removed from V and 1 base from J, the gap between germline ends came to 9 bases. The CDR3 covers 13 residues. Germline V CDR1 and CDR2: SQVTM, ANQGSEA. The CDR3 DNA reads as TGCAGCGTTGAGCGGGGGGGGAACACTGAAGCTTTCTTT. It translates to CSVERGGNTEAFF.

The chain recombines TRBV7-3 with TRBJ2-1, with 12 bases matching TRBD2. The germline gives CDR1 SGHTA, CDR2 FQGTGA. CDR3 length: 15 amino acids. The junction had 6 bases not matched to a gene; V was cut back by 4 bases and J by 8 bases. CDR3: CASSSTSGGTDEQFF. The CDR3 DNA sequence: TGTGCCAGCAGCTCTACTAGCGGGGGGACCGATGAGCAGTTCTTC. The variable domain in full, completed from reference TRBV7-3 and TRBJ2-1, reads GAGVSQTPSNKVTEKGKYVELRCDPISGHTALYWYRQSLGQGPEFLIYFQGTGAADDSGLPNDRFFAVRPEGSVSTLKIQRTERGDSAVYLCASSSTSGGTDEQFFGPGTRLTVL.

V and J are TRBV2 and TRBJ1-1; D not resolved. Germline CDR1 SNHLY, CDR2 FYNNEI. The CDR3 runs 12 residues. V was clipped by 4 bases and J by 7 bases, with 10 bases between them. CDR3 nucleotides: TGTGCCAGCAGTGTTGGTCAGCGTGAAGCTTTCTTT. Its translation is CASSVGQREAFF.

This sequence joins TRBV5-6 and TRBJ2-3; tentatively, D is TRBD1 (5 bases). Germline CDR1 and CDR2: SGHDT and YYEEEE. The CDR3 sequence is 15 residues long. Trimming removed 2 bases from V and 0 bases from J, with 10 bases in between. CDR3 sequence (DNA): TGTGCCAGCAGCTTCCCCGCAGGGAGCACAGATACGCAGTATTTT. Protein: CASSFPAGSTDTQYF.

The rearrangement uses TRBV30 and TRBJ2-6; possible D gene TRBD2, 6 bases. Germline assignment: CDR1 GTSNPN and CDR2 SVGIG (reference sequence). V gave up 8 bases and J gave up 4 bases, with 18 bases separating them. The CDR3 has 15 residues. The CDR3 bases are TGTGCCGAAAACCGCGCCGGGGGAGGGGCCAACGTCCTGACTTTC. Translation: CAENRAGGGANVLTF.

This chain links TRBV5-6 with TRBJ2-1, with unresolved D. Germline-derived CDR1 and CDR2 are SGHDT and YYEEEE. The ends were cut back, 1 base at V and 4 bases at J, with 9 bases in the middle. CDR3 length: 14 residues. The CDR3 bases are TGTGCCAGCAGCTTGTTGCAGGTTTACAATGAGCAGTTCTTC. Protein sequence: CASSLLQVYNEQFF.

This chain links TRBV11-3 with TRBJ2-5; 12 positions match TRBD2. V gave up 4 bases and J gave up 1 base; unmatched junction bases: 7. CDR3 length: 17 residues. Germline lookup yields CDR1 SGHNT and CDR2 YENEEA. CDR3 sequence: CASSSGLAGRPQETQYF. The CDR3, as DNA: TGTGCCAGCAGCTCAGGACTAGCGGGAAGGCCCCAAGAGACCCAGTACTTC.

CDR3 nucleotides: TGTGCCAGCAGCCTTACTAGCTACTCCTACGAGCAGTACTTC. Translating it yields CASSLTSYSYEQYF. The rearrangement uses TRBV6-5 and TRBJ2-7; tentatively, D is TRBD2 (6 bases). With 6 bases removed from V and 0 bases from J, the gap between germline ends came to 12 bases. Germline values: CDR1 MNHEY, CDR2 SVGAGI. The CDR3 extends over 14 amino acids.

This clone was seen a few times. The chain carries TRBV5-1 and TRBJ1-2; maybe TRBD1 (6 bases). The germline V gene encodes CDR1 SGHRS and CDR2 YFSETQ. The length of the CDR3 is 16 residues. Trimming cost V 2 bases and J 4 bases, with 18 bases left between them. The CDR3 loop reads CASSFGRGPTPYGYTF. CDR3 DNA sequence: TGCGCCAGCAGCTTTGGCAGGGGCCCCACCCCCTATGGCTACACCTTC.

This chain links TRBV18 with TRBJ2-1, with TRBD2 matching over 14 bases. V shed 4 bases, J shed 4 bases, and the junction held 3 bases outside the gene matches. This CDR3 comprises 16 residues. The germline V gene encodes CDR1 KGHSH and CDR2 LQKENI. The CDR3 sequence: CASSQGLAGAYNEQFF. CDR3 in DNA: TGTGCCAGCTCACAGGGACTAGCGGGGGCGTACAATGAGCAGTTCTTC.

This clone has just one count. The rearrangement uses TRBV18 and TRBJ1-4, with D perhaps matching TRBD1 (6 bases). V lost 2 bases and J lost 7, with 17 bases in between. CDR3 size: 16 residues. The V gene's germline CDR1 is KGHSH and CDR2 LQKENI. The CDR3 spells CASSPREQGASEKLFF. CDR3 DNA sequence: TGTGCCAGCTCACCAAGGGAACAGGGTGCAAGTGAAAAACTGTTTTTT.

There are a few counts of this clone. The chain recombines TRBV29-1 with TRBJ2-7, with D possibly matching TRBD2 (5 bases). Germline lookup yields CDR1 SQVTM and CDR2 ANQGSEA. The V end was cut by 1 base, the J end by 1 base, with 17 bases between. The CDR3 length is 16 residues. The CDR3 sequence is CSVEGFKEDGSYEQYF. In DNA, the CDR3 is TGCAGCGTTGAAGGGTTTAAGGAGGACGGTTCCTACGAGCAGTACTTC.

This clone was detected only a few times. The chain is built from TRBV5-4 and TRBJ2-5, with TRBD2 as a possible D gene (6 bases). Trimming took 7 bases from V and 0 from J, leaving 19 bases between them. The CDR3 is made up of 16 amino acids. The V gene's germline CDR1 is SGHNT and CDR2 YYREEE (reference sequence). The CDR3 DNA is TGTGCCAGCCTCCCGCGGGAAGCAATGAACCAAGAGACCCAGTACTTC. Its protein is CASLPREAMNQETQYF.

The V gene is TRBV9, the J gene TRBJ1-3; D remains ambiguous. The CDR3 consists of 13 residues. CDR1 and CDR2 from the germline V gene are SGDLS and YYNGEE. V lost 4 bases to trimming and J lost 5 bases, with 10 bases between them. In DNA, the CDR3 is TGTGCCAGCAGCATATCTGAGAGAAACACCATATATTTT. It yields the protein CASSISERNTIYF.

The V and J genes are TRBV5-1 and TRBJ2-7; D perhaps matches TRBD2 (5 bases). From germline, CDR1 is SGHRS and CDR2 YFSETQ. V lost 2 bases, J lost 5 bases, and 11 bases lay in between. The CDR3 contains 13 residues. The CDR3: CASSFLGKNEQYF. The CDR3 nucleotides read TGCGCCAGCAGCTTCCTCGGGAAGAACGAGCAGTACTTC.

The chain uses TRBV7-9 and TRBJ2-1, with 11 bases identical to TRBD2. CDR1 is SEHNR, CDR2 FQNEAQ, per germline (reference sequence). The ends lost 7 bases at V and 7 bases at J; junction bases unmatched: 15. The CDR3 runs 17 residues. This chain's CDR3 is CASTSGASGRWTNEQFF. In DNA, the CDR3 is TGTGCCAGCACCTCCGGTGCTAGCGGGAGGTGGACTAATGAGCAGTTCTTC. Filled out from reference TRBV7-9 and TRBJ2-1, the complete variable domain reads DTGVSQNPRHKITKRGQNVTFRCDPISEHNRLYWYRQTLGQGPEFLTYFQNEAQLEKSRLLSDRFSAERPKGSFSTLEIQRTEQGDSAMYLCASTSGASGRWTNEQFFGPGTRLTVL.

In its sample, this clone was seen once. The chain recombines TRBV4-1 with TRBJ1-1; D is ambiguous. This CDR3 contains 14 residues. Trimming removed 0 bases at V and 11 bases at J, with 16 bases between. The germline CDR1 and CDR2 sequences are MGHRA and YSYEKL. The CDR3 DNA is TGCGCCAGCAGCCAAGATCAGGTCGGGAGGGAGGCTTTCTTT. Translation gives CASSQDQVGREAFF.

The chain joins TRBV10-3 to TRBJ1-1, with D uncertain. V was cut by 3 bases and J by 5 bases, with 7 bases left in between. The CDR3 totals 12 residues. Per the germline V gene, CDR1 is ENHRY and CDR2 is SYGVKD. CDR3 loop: CAISDGLTEAFF. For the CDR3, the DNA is TGTGCCATCAGTGACGGTTTGACTGAAGCTTTCTTT.

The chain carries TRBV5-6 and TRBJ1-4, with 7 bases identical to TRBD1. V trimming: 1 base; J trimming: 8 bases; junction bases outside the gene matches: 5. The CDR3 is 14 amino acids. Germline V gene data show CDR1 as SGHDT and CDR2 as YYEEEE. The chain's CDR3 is CASSLWTGWEKLFF. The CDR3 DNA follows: TGTGCCAGCAGCTTGTGGACAGGCTGGGAAAAACTGTTTTTT.

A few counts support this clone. The CDR3 region is CSVETTGGWTEAFF. Written as DNA, the CDR3 is TGCAGCGTTGAAACGACAGGGGGCTGGACTGAAGCTTTCTTT. The chain recombines TRBV29-1 with TRBJ1-1, with 10 bases identical to TRBD1. This CDR3 has 14 amino acids. The V gene's germline CDR1 is SQVTM and CDR2 ANQGSEA. V gave up 2 bases and J gave up 5 bases; unmatched junction bases: 5.

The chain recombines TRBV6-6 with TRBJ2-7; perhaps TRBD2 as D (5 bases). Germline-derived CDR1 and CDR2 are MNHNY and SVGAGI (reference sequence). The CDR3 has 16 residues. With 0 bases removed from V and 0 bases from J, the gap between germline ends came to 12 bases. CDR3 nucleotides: TGTGCCAGCAGTTACTCAAGGCGGAGGAGCTCCTACGAGCAGTACTTC. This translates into CASSYSRRRSSYEQYF.

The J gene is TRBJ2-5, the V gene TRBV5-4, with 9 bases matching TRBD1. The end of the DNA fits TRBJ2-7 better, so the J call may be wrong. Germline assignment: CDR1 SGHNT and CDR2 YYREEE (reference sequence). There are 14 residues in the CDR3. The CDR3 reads CASSWGDRVNEQYF. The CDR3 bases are TGTGCCAGCAGTTGGGGGGACAGGGTTAACGAGCAGTACTTC.

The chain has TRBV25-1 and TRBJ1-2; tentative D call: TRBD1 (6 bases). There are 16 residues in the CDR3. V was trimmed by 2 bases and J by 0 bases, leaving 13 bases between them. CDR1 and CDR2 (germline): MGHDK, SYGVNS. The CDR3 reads CASSEGQLTANYGYTF. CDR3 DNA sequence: TGTGCCAGCAGTGAAGGACAGTTGACTGCTAACTATGGCTACACCTTC.